Described below is a single T cell receptor beta chain sequence and its context. The antigen is not known. Each CDR3 protein gets one entry after TCRdb re-called the reads with MiXCR. In the table there are approximately 300,000 distinct CDR3 sequences, around 29% of which are singletons. The CDR3 has 15 residues. The germline V gene encodes CDR1 SGHDT and CDR2 YYEEEE. With V trimmed by 4 bases and J by 5 bases, 8 bases remained unmatched. The sample is drawn from a study of T cell repertoires in cytomegalovirus infection. For the study at large: It was recently identified HLA-C-restricted and well-studied HLA-B-restricted CMV epitopes that the study used.

Study results and limitations: Dominating the ex vivo response were TCR beta clonotypes that were CMV-specific and HLA-C-restricted.

The sequence came from a human donor in good health (CMV status not recorded). Some clones in this sample may be carry-over from other donors' samples. This chain uses TRBV5-6 with TRBJ1-1; 10 nucleotides match TRBD1. This specimen was cultured PBMCs, taken from culture after CMV antigen stimulation. The CDR3 loop reads CASSGRQGAGTEAFF. CDR3 DNA: TGTGCCAGCAGCGGGCGACAGGGGGCTGGGACTGAAGCTTTCTTT.